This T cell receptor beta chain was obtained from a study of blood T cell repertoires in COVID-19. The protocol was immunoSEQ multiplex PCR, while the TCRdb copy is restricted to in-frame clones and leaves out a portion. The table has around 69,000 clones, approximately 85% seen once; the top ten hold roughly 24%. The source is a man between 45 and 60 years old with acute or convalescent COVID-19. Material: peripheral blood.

The DNA for the CDR3 is TGTGCCAGCAGCTTAGGTCCCCGTAGCACAGATACGCAGTATTTT. It translates to CASSLGPRSTDTQYF. The chain couples TRBV11-2 to TRBJ2-3; the D is unclear. This CDR3 spans 15 amino acids. The germline V and J ends were trimmed by 1 base and 0 bases, with 8 bases remaining between them. Germline V CDR1 and CDR2: SGHAT, FQNNGV.